Below, 8 T cell receptor beta chains from the same sample are listed, as sequenced in a study of blood T cell repertoires in COVID-19. The table came from immunoSEQ multiplex PCR; TCRdb's copy has only in-frame clones and leaves some out. The sample consists of some 200,000 clones, 84% of them appearing once. The sequenced sample consisted of peripheral blood. The receptors derive from a woman aged 55-70 years with acute or convalescent COVID-19.

The rearrangement joins TRBV4-1 to TRBJ2-1, with a possible D match to TRBD2 (6 bases). V lost 0 bases to trimming and J lost 10 bases, with 22 bases between them. Looked up from germline, CDR1 is MGHRA and CDR2 is YSYEKL. The CDR3 extends over 17 amino acids. Written as DNA, the CDR3 is TGCGCCAGCAGCCAAGATCCCCACGGGGGTAAGGATAGAGAGCAGTTCTTC. It codes for CASSQDPHGGKDREQFF.

In DNA, the CDR3 is TGTGCCACCAGTGATTCAGGGTCCGGGGAGCTGTTTTTT. It translates to CATSDSGSGELFF. The chain is built from TRBV24-1 and TRBJ2-2; D perhaps matches TRBD1 (5 bases). Per the germline V gene, CDR1 is KGHDR and CDR2 is SFDVKD. V lost 2 bases and J lost 6, with 6 bases in between. This CDR3 is 13 amino acids long.

The gene calls are TRBV7-9 and TRBJ1-1, with D possibly matching TRBD1 (6 bases). V lost 5 bases and J 1 base, leaving 11 bases between the germline ends. Germline V gene data show CDR1 as SEHNR and CDR2 as FQNEAQ (reference sequence). The CDR3 length is 14 residues. The CDR3 region is CASSEGQQNTEAFF. DNA for the CDR3: TGTGCCAGCAGCGAGGGACAACAGAACACTGAAGCTTTCTTT.

The chain joins TRBV29-1 to TRBJ1-1; weak D call: TRBD1 (5 bases). CDR1 SQVTM and CDR2 ANQGSEA come from the germline V gene. Trimming removed 3 bases from V and 9 bases from J, with 8 bases in between. The CDR3 consists of 10 residues. Here the CDR3 DNA reads TGCAGCGTTGACAGGGCCAAAGCTTTCTTT. Protein sequence: CSVDRAKAFF.

The chain recombines TRBV27 with TRBJ1-6; TRBD1 agrees at 10 bases. The CDR3 spans 16 residues. Germline CDR1 MNHEY, CDR2 SMNVEV (reference sequence). The J segment lost 6 bases and the V segment lost 5 bases, leaving 7 bases of the junction unmatched. DNA for the CDR3: TGTGCCAGCAGTCTCAAGACAGGGGGCTTTAATTCACCCCTCCACTTT. Protein: CASSLKTGGFNSPLHF.

This chain uses TRBV30 with TRBJ2-5, with 9 bases identical to TRBD1. The germline gives CDR1 GTSNPN, CDR2 SVGIG (reference sequence). The CDR3 has 15 residues. Unmatched junction bases numbered 4, after V lost 0 bases and J lost 2 bases. The CDR3 reads CAWSVRGTGQETQYF. The CDR3 DNA reads TGTGCCTGGAGTGTACGGGGGACAGGGCAAGAGACCCAGTACTTC.

This chain links TRBV29-1 with TRBJ1-1; 7 nucleotides match TRBD1. Germline assignment: CDR1 SQVTM and CDR2 ANQGSEA. The CDR3 extends over 14 amino acids. The V segment lost 4 bases and the J segment 4 bases; nucleotides outside the gene matches: 9. The DNA for the CDR3 is TGCAGCGTTGTGGTGGGGGGACAGATCACTGAAGCTTTCTTT. Its translation: CSVVVGGQITEAFF.

The chain carries TRBV5-1 and TRBJ2-7; TRBD1 aligns across 12 bases. With 3 bases clipped from V and 0 bases from J, the junction kept 4 bases outside the gene matches. This CDR3 is 16 amino acids long. Germline loops: CDR1 SGHRS, CDR2 YFSETQ. CDR3 sequence reads: CASSSGTGGVSYEQYF. CDR3 nucleotide sequence: TGCGCCAGCAGCTCGGGGACAGGGGGCGTCTCCTACGAGCAGTACTTC.